This T cell receptor (beta chain) was identified in a study of vaccination effects on CD4 cells after COVID-19 (dated by TCRdb to between 2021 and 2024). For the study in its entirety: To identify antigen-specific CD4+ T cell clonotypes by their expansion, the ViraFEST assay first stimulated PBMC with viral peptide pools and then applied TCR sequencing. The Oncomine TCR Beta short-read assay on an Illumina iSeq 100 was used to sequence cultures from other donors in the study. Across the study, the median time from the second dose to post-vaccine sampling was 72 days (range 14 to 241). SARS-CoV-2 spike-specific CD4+ TCR repertoires were compared before and after mRNA vaccination in COVID-19 convalescent patients and in infection-naive vaccine recipients. About 1.8 million PBMC per well were cultured with 8.5 to 10 ug/ml peptides in IMDM containing roughly 5% human AB serum, around 10 IU/ml IL-2 and gentamicin. A total of 10 COVID-19 convalescent patients and several SARS-CoV-2-naive healthy vaccine recipients were included in the full study. Study-wide conclusions, independent of this receptor: The study was limited by a small number of convalescent patients, and early post-infection timepoints were lacking. Among healthy vaccine recipients, nearly all vaccine-induced clones were SARS-CoV-2 mono-reactive, and only 1 of 255 was cross-reactive with common cold coronaviruses. Clones induced by infection and clones induced by vaccination both contracted markedly at late timepoints after vaccination, which fits with T cell responses waning over time.

After around 10 days of culture, CD4+ T cells were isolated with the EasySep CD4+ T cell isolation kit. Each participant got two doses of an mRNA SARS-CoV-2 vaccine, either BNT162b2 or mRNA-1273. Healthy vaccine recipients had no prior SARS-CoV-2 infection, confirmed by negative nucleocapsid antibodies before and after vaccination. Half of the culture medium was replaced with fresh IL-2-containing medium on days 3 and 7. Unless noted otherwise, every peptide stimulation condition was grown in triplicate wells. Using Ficoll-Paque Plus gradient centrifugation, PBMC were separated from whole blood and then either used fresh or cryopreserved at -140C. The QIAamp micro DNA kit was used to extract genomic DNA from the cultured CD4+ T cells. Libraries were prepared through the immunoSEQ multiplex PCR assay. DNA from the CD4+ T cells that had been cultured and isolated underwent TCR beta CDR3 sequencing. From the authors' description of their analysis: Non-productive TCR sequences were discarded, and reads were trimmed to the CDR3 region, with only CDR3s of 7 or more amino acids retained. The MANAFEST web app was used to pick out antigen-specific clonotypes by comparing their expansion in peptide wells with that in reference cultures. Positive clones required FDR<0.05 expansion versus reference and all other wells, odds ratio above 5, and frequency above 0.1% in two replicate wells. Clonotypes significantly expanded in SARS-CoV-2 spike wells and in at least one common cold coronavirus spike condition were defined as cross-reactive. Levenshtein distance calculated with the stringdist R package was used to assess CDR3 similarity, and unrooted trees were constructed with ape in R 3.6.1. TCRdb took over this immuneACCESS table, retaining in-frame rearrangements with V and J assigned. Such tables are incomplete; in checked studies, under half of the missing clones stem from an unresolved V gene, and the remainder is unexplained. That table supplies the V and J calls and clone size; D and trimming were determined from the DNA. The sample table records about 66,000 clones; roughly four fifths of these occur just once. The ten largest clones take up roughly 2.2% of the sample.

With respect to this clone: Its binding antigen is unknown. No qualities accompany the bases; no much larger clone lies one base away. The sample has other DNA sequences that encode this CDR3 too.

V is reduced by 0 bases and J by 1 base, leaving a spacing of 5 bases between them. From the cysteine through the phenylalanine, the CDR3 covers 14 amino acids. Kept here is only the CDR3 DNA, which spans 42 bases and is read in frame from base 1. CDR1 and CDR2 are drawn from the germline V gene: SGHRS, YFSETQ. This TCR was sampled from a human donor who received a COVID-19 vaccine. Sample: CD4+ T cells from PBMCs cultured without peptide, taken after COVID-19 vaccination. The sequence links TRBV5-1 to TRBJ1-3, with the identity of the D gene unclear. DNA sequence: TGCGCCAGCAGCTTGGGGGGTTCTGGAAACACCATATATTTT. This codes for CASSLGGSGNTIYF.